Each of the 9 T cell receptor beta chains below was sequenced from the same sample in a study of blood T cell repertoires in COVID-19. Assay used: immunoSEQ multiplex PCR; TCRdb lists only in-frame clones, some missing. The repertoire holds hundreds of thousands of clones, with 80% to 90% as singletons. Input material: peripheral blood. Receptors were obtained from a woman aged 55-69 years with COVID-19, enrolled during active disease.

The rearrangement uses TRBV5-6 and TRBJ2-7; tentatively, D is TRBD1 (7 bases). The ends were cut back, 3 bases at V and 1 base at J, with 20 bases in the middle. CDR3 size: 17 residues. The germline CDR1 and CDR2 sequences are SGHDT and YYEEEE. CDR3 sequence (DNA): TGTGCCAGCAGCTCGGGACTGCAGACAGGGTTATCCTACGAGCAGTACTTC. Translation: CASSSGLQTGLSYEQYF.

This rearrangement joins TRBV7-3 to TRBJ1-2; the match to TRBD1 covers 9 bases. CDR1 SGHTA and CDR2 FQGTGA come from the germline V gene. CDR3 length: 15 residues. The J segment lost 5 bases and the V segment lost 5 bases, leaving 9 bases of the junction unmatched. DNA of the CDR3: TGTGCCAGCAGCCCAACAGGGGGCAGTGGTTATGGCTACACCTTC. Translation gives CASSPTGGSGYGYTF.

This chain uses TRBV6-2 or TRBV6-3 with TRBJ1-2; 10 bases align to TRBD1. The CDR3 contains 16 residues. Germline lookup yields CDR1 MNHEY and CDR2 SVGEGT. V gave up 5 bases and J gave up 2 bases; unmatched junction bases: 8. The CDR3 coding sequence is TGTGCCAGCAGTCAACCCGGGGACAGGGGAAACTATGGCTACACCTTC. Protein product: CASSQPGDRGNYGYTF.

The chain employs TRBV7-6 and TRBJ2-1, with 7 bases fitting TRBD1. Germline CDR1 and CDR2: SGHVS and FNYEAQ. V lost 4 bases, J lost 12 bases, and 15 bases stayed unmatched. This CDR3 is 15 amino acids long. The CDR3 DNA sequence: TGTGCCAGCAGCTACCGGGACAGCCTGATGAGTCGGCAGTTCTTC. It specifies CASSYRDSLMSRQFF.

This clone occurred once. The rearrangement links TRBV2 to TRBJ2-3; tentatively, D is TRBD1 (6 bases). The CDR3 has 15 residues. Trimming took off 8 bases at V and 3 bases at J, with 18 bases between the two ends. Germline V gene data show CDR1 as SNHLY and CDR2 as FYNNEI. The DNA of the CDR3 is TGTGCCAGCTTAGGGGGTTCCGGATTGACAGATACGCAGTATTTT. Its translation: CASLGGSGLTDTQYF.

DNA of the CDR3: TGTGCCAGCAGCCTATGGGACAGGGGGACGGGAGAGACCCAGTACTTC. Translating gives CASSLWDRGTGETQYF. This sequence joins TRBV7-8 and TRBJ2-5; TRBD1 aligns across 11 bases. CDR1 is SGHVS and CDR2 is FQNEAQ in the germline V gene. Trimming removed 5 bases from V and 4 bases from J; junction bases left unmatched: 9. This CDR3 contains 16 residues.

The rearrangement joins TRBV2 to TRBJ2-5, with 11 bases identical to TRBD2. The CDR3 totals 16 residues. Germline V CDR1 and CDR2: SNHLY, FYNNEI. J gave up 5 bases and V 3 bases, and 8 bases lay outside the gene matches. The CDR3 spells CASSDLSGGALETQYF. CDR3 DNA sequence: TGTGCCAGCAGTGACCTTAGCGGGGGGGCCCTTGAGACCCAGTACTTC.

In DNA, the CDR3 is TGTGCCAGCAGTTCAACTAGAGGCTACGAGCAGTACTTC. As protein: CASSSTRGYEQYF. J is TRBJ2-7 and V is TRBV28; D might be TRBD2 (5 bases). The CDR3 is 13 amino acids. The V end was cut by 4 bases, the J end by 3 bases, with 10 bases between. CDR1 and CDR2 from the germline V gene are MDHEN and SYDVKM.

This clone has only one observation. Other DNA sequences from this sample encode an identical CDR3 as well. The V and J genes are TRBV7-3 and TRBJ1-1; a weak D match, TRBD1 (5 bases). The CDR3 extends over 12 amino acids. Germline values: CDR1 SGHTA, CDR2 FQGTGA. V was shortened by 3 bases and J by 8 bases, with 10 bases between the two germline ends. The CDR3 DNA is TGTGCCAGCAGCTTCGGGCAGGGAGAAGCTTTCTTT. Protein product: CASSFGQGEAFF.